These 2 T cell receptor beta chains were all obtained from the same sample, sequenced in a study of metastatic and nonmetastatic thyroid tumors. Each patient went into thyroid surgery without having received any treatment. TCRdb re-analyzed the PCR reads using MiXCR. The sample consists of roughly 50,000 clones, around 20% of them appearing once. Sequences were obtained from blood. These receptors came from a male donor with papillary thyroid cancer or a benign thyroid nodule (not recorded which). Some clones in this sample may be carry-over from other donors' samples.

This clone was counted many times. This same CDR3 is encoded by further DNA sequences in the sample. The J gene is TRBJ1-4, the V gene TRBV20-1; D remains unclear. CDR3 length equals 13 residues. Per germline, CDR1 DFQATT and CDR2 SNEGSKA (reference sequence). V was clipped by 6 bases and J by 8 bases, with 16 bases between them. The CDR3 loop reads CSAFERGREKLFF. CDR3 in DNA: TGCAGTGCCTTTGAACGGGGTCGGGAAAAACTGTTTTTT.

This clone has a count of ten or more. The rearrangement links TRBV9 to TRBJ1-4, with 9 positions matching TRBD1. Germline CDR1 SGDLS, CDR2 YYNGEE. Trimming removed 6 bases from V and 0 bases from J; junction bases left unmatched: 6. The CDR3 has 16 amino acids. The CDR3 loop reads CASTRGQGSTNEKLFF. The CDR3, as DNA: TGTGCCAGCACTAGGGGACAGGGCTCAACTAATGAAAAACTGTTTTTT. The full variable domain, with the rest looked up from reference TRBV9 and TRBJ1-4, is DSGVTQTPKHLITATGQRVTLRCSPRSGDLSVYWYQQSLDQGLQFLIQYYNGEERAKGNILERFSAQQFPDLHSELNLSSLELGDSALYFCASTRGQGSTNEKLFFGSGTQLSVL.